This T cell receptor beta chain was found in a study of CD8 T cells in Susac syndrome. TEMRA cells underwent FACS enrichment and CD8+ and CD4+ T cells underwent negative isolation. RNA in amounts of roughly 0.5 to 1 ug was reverse transcribed with random hexamers. TCRdb fed the immunoSEQ multiplex PCR reads into MiXCR, producing one record per CDR3 protein. The repertoire holds 70,000 to 85,000 distinct CDR3 sequences, with about 96% as singletons. This clonotype was seen just once. The source of this sequence is a human donor with Susac syndrome. Material for sequencing was CD8+ T cells from PBMCs.

CDR3 residues: CASNTDTQYF. The CDR3 DNA reads TGTGCCAGCAACACAGATACGCAGTATTTT. V gene TRBV2 combines with J gene TRBJ2-3; D ambiguous. Germline CDR1 SNHLY, CDR2 FYNNEI. The CDR3 has 10 residues. With 7 bases removed from V and 2 bases from J, the gap between germline ends came to 1 base. The entire variable domain, with the rest obtained from reference TRBV2 and TRBJ2-3, is as follows: EPEVTQTPSHQVTQMGQEVILRCVPISNHLYFYWYRQILGQKVEFLVSFYNNEISEKSEIFDDQFSVERPDGSNFTLKIRSTKLEDSAMYFCASNTDTQYFGPGTRLTVL.